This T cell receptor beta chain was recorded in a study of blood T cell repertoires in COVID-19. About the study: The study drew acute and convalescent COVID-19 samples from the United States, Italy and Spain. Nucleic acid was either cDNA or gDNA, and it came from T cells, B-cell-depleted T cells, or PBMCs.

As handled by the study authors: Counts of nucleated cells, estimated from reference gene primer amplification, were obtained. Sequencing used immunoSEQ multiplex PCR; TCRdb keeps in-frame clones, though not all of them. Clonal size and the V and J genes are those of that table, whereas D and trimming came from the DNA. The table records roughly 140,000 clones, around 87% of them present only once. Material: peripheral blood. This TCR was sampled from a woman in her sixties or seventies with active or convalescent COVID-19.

The CDR3 loop reads CASSQTPWGGEAFF. In DNA, the CDR3 is TGTGCCAGCAGCCAGACCCCCTGGGGGGGTGAAGCTTTCTTT. The chain combines TRBV6-5 with TRBJ1-1; a weak D match, TRBD1 (5 bases). With 6 bases removed from V and 7 bases from J, the gap between germline ends came to 18 bases. In germline, CDR1 is MNHEY, CDR2 SVGAGI. This CDR3 contains 14 residues.